This T cell receptor (beta chain) was recorded in a study of Graves' ophthalmopathy and Graves' hyperthyroidism. Study summary: Peripheral blood was obtained at first diagnosis, ahead of any treatment.

The CDR3 spans 15 residues. Trimming removed 1 base from V and 4 bases from J, with 14 bases in between. Germline lookup yields CDR1 SGHTA and CDR2 FQGTGA. Transcripts of RNA were the source for amplifying TCR beta CDR3 regions. Following a first-round RT-PCR that used HTBI primers, a second-round multiplex PCR was carried out. In TCRdb, the multiplex PCR reads were re-called with MiXCR into one record per CDR3 protein. The sample yields 500,000 to 800,000 distinct CDR3 sequences, about 41% seen once. The sequenced material came from peripheral blood. The chain joins TRBV7-3 to TRBJ2-7; D perhaps matches TRBD1 (6 bases). This TCR was sampled from an adult man with Graves' ophthalmopathy. CDR3 sequence reads: CASSLIGGQHYEQYF. The CDR3 DNA is TGTGCCAGCAGCTTAATTGGGGGACAACATTACGAGCAGTACTTC.